This T cell receptor (beta chain) was identified during a study of T-cell reconstitution after alpha-beta-depleted transplantation in children. The CDR3 is made up of 15 amino acids. Germline V CDR1 and CDR2: SEHNR, FQNEAQ (reference sequence). V was trimmed by 5 bases and J by 3 bases, leaving 16 bases between them. Unique molecular identifiers featured in how the TCRbeta library was prepared. From the PCR reads, TCRdb called clonotypes with MiXCR, one entry per CDR3 protein. This sample yields 75,000 to 100,000 distinct CDR3 sequences, of which roughly 8.3% are seen a single time; over 6% belongs to the top ten. This clonotype was seen ten or more times.

This rearrangement joins TRBV7-9 to TRBJ1-1; D gene uncertain. The TCR sequence derives from a human donor who donated a stem cell graft to a child with congenital amegakaryocytic thrombocytopenia. This material consisted of PBMCs from the stem cell graft donor, taken from the stem cell graft. CDR3 DNA: TGTGCCAGCAGCGACGGTTGGGGTACGGACACTGAAGCTTTCTTT. Translation gives CASSDGWGTDTEAFF.